One sample yielded the 6 T cell receptor beta chains listed below, sequenced in a study of T cell therapy after organ transplantation. Their antigens remain unidentified. Documented time point: 4-8 weeks after completion of therapy. TCRdb keeps only in-frame clones here, not all; method: immunoSEQ multiplex PCR. This table holds approximately 6,100 clones, about three quarters found once. The sample in question was CD8+ T cells from blood, obtained after autologous CMV-specific T cell therapy. The source is a human patient who had received a solid organ transplant and had CMV disease. Among the T cells, some may be from the graft donor.

The chain links TRBV28 to TRBJ2-7; tentative D call: TRBD1 (6 bases). Trimming removed 2 bases from V and 5 bases from J, with 16 bases in between. Germline V gives CDR1 MDHEN, CDR2 SYDVKM. The CDR3 is 15 residues long. CDR3 protein: CASSLRDTAQDEQYF. The CDR3 DNA is TGTGCCAGCAGTTTACGGGACACCGCTCAGGACGAGCAGTACTTC. Full variable domain (missing parts from reference TRBV28 and TRBJ2-7): DVKVTQSSRYLVKRTGEKVFLECVQDMDHENMFWYRQDPGLGLRLIYFSYDVKMKEKGDIPEGYSVSREKKERFSLILESASTNQTSMYLCASSLRDTAQDEQYFGPGTRLTVT.

This sequence joins TRBV9 and TRBJ2-1; no definite D call. V shed 0 bases and J shed 8 bases, with 6 bases lying between them. Germline V gene lookup returns CDR1 SGDLS and CDR2 YYNGEE. The CDR3 extends over 12 amino acids. The CDR3 loop reads CASSVGVDEQFF. The CDR3 nucleotides are TGTGCCAGCAGCGTAGGCGTGGATGAGCAGTTCTTC.

The CDR3 nucleotides read TGTGCCAGCAGACTAGGCGGGGGCTACAATGAGCAGTTCTTC. Protein: CASRLGGGYNEQFF. This sequence joins TRBV27 and TRBJ2-1, with 7 nucleotides matching TRBD2. Germline V gives CDR1 MNHEY, CDR2 SMNVEV (reference sequence). The CDR3 covers 14 residues. With 6 bases clipped from V and 3 bases from J, the junction kept 5 bases outside the gene matches.

V and J are TRBV28 and TRBJ1-4; no reliable D call. This CDR3 has 16 amino acids. V shed 4 bases and J shed 5 bases, with 17 bases lying between them. Germline V gene sequence: CDR1 MDHEN, CDR2 SYDVKM. The CDR3 coding sequence is TGTGCCAGCAGTTCCCCTCGTCGGGCCTCCAATGAAAAACTGTTTTTT. Its translation is CASSSPRRASNEKLFF.

This chain uses TRBV9 with TRBJ2-1, with TRBD2 matching over 9 bases. Germline CDR1 and CDR2: SGDLS and YYNGEE. The CDR3 contains 15 residues. The V gene end was trimmed by 0 bases and the J gene end by 8 bases; junction bases not matched to a gene: 6. Here the CDR3 DNA reads TGTGCCAGCAGCGTAGATGGACTAGCGTCCGATGAGCAGTTCTTC. Translating it yields CASSVDGLASDEQFF.

The table lists this clone with a few counts. The CDR3 region is CASRSRDSLFEAFF. The CDR3 region has the DNA TGTGCCAGCAGGAGCCGGGACAGCTTGTTTGAAGCTTTCTTT. This chain connects TRBV11-1 to TRBJ1-1; 7 bases agree with TRBD1. Germline V gene data show CDR1 as SGHAT and CDR2 as FQDESV (reference sequence). The CDR3 extends over 14 amino acids. Losses at the gene ends were 6 bases for V and 7 bases for J; bases not matched to a gene: 11.